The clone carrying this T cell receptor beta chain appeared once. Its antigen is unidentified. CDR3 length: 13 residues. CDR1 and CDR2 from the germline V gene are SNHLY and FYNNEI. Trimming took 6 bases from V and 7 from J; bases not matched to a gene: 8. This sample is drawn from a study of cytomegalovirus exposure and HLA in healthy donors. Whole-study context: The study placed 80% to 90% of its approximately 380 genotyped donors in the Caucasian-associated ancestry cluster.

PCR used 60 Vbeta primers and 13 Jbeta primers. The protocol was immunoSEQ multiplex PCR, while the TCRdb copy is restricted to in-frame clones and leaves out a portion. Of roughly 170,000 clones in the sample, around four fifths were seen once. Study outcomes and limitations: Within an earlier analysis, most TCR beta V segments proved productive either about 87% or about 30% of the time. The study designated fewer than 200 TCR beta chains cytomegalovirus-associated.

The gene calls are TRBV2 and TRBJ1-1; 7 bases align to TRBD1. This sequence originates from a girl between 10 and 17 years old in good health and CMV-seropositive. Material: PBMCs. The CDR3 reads CASRNFRDSEAFF. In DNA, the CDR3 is TGTGCCAGCAGGAACTTCCGGGACAGTGAAGCTTTCTTT.